A selection of T cell receptor beta chains follows, all from one sample in a study of cytomegalovirus exposure and HLA in healthy donors. TCRdb's copy holds only in-frame clones and misses some; the assay was immunoSEQ multiplex PCR. The sample lists 85,000 to 130,000 clones; around three quarters were seen once. Specimen: PBMCs. All receptors come from a woman aged 50 to 60 in good health and CMV-seropositive. Each CDR3 is given with its conserved first and last residue.

j_call v_call cdr3_aa
TRBJ2-1 TRBV11-2 CASSLDRGSSYNEQFF
TRBJ2-7 TRBV27 CASSLSTGGGSYEQYF
TRBJ1-1 TRBV5-8 CASSFRGWTEAFF
TRBJ1-6 TRBV7-9 CASKTGQYSPLHF
TRBJ1-2 TRBV14 CASSQRAGDGYTF
TRBJ2-7 TRBV6-1 CASSHREFYEQYF
TRBJ2-1 TRBV12-5 CASVLKGNEQFF
TRBJ2-7 TRBV30 CAWSGLAGASSYEQYF
TRBJ2-7 TRBV10-2 CASSVRGYSYEQYF
TRBJ2-7 TRBV27 CASRLSGSYEQYF
TRBJ2-7 TRBV9 CASSPDGQPYEQYF
TRBJ2-3 TRBV29-1 CSVEEAGGGGTDTQYF
TRBJ2-7 TRBV29-1 CSVGTGNSEQYF
TRBJ1-2 TRBV5-4 CASGAGGGGAYGYTF
TRBJ1-2 TRBV27 CASSGTGMLVGYTF
TRBJ2-2 TRBV11-2 CASSSRTGDTGELFF
TRBJ2-7 TRBV29-1 CSVAGTGNSYEQYF
TRBJ1-5 TRBV5-6 CASSLRGSSNQPQHF
TRBJ2-3 TRBV7-8 CASSKYGAGGRDTQYF
. TRBV7-2 CASSLVGGSYEQYF
TRBJ1-3 TRBV9 CASSVSGQIKNTIYF
TRBJ1-1 TRBV7-9 CASSLQGLVEAFF
TRBJ2-2 TRBV9 CASSTHGGAPTGELFF
TRBJ2-7 TRBV5-1 CASSPMEGLGACEQYF
TRBJ1-2 TRBV7-8 CASSPQGRSTYGYTF
TRBJ2-7 TRBV6-5 CASSSDTYEQYF
TRBJ1-1 TRBV5-4 CASSSSTVLGDTEAFF
TRBJ2-5 TRBV7-7 CASSIRDSSFQETQYF
TRBJ1-1 TRBV9 CASSGQELNTEAFF
TRBJ2-7 TRBV7-9 CASSYRGGTSYEQYF
TRBJ2-3 TRBV4-2 CASSQGGLAGGADTQYF
TRBJ2-2 TRBV5-5 CASSTSTIGGTPNTGELFF
TRBJ2-2 TRBV27 CASSFLITGELFF
TRBJ2-1 TRBV25-1 CASSWDSSYNEQFF
TRBJ1-2 TRBV2 CASSGAGAGFGYTF
TRBJ2-3 TRBV30 CASSVIAGGFDTQYF
TRBJ1-3 TRBV13 CASSLGRDSLGNTIYF
TRBJ2-2 TRBV2 CASSWQQDTGELFF